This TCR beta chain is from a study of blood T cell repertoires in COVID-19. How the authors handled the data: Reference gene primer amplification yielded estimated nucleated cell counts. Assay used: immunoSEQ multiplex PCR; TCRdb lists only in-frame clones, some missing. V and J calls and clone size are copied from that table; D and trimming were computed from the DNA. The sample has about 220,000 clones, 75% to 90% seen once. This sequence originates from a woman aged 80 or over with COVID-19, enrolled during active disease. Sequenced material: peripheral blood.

CDR3 sequence (DNA): TGTGCCAGCTCCCCCGAGGGGGTTAGGACTGAAGCTTTCTTT. Translation gives CASSPEGVRTEAFF. V is TRBV18 and J is TRBJ1-1, with D possibly matching TRBD1 (6 bases). The germline V and J ends were trimmed by 6 bases and 5 bases, with 16 bases remaining between them. This CDR3 is 14 amino acids long. The germline V gene encodes CDR1 KGHSH and CDR2 LQKENI.